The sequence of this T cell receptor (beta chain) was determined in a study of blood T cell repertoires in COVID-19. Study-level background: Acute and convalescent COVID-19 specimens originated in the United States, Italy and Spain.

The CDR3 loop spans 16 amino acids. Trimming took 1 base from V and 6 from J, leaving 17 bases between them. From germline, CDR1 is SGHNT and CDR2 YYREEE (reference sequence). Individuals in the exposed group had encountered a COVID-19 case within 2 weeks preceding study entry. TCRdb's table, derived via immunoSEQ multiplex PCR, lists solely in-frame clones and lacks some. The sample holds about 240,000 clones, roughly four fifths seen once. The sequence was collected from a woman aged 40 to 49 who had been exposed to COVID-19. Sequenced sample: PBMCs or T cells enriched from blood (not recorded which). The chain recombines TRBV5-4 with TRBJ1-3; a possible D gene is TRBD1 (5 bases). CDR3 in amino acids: CASSLRRQGLENTIYF. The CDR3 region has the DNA TGTGCCAGCAGCTTGAGACGCCAGGGACTAGAAAACACCATATATTTT.